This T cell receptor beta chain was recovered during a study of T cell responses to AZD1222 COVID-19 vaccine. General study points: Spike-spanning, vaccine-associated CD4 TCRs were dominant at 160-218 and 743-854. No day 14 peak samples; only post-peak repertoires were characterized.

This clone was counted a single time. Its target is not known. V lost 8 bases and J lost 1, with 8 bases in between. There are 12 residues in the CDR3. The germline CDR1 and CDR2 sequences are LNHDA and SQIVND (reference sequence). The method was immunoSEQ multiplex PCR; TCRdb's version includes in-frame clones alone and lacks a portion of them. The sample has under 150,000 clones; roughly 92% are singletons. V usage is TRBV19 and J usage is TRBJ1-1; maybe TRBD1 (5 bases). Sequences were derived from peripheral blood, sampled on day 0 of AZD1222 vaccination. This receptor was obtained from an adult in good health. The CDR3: CASGHSNTEAFF. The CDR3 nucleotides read TGTGCCAGTGGACATTCGAACACTGAAGCTTTCTTT.